This T cell receptor beta chain was captured in a study of PD-1 blockade in classical Hodgkin lymphoma. Notes on this clone: Its antigen remains unknown.

Study results and limitations: Researchers reported that CD4+ TCR diversity, though not CD8+, rose significantly by C4D1. As was reported, newly diagnosed patients showed lower baseline TCR diversity than healthy donors did.

Produced via immunoSEQ multiplex PCR; TCRdb's table is partial and in-frame only. The sample has about 21,000 clones, approximately 65% seen once. Described time point: cycle 4 day 1 (C4D1), after less than seven weeks of nivolumab. Every patient had relapsed following autologous stem cell transplantation, and cohorts differed in brentuximab vedotin exposure. Magnetic depletion of unwanted cells isolated CD4+ T cells from thawed PBMCs. The CDR3 has 16 amino acids. Germline lookup yields CDR1 LGHNA and CDR2 YSLEER. Trimming removed 3 bases from V and 0 bases from J, with 12 bases in between. The chain joins TRBV4-3 to TRBJ2-1, with D unresolved. Sequences were derived from CD4+ T cells from blood, sampled before the fourth cycle of nivolumab. The clonotype originates from a human donor with classical Hodgkin lymphoma. CDR3 sequence: CASSHRAQSSYNEQFF. The CDR3, as DNA: TGCGCCAGCAGCCACCGAGCGCAAAGCTCCTACAATGAGCAGTTCTTC.